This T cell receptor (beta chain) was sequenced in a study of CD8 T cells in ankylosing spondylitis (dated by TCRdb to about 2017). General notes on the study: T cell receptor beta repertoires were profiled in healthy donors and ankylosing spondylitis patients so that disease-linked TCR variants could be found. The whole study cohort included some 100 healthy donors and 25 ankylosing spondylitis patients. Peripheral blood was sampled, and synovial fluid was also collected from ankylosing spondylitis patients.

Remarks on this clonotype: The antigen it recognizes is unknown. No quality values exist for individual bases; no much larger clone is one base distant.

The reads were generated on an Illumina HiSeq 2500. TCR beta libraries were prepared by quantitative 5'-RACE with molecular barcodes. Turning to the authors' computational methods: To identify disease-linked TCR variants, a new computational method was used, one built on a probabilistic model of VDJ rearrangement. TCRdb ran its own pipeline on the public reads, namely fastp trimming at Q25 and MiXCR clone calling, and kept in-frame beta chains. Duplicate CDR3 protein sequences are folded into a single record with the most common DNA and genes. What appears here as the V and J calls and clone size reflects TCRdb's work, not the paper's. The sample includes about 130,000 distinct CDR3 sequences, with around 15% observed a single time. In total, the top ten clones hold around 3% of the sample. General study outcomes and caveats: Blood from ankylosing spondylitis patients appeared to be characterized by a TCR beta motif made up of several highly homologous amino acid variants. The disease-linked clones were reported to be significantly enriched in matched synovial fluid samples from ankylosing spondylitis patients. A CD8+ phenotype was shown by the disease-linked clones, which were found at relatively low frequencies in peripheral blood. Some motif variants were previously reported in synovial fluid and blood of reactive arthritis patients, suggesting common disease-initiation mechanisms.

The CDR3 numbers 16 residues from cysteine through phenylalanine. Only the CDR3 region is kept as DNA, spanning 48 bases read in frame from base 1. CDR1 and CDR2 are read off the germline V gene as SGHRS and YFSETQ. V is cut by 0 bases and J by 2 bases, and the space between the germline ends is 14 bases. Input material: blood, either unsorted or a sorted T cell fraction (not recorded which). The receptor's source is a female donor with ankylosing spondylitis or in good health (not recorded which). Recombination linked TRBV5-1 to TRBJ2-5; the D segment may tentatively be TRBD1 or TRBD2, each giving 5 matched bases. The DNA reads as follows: TGCGCCAGCAGCTTGGGGGGGACGGGCCAACAAGAGACCCAGTACTTC. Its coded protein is CASSLGGTGQQETQYF. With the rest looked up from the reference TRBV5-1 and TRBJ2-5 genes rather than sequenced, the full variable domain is KAGVTQTPRYLIKTRGQQVTLSCSPISGHRSVSWYQQTPGQGLQFLFEYFSETQRNKGNFPGRFSGRQFSNSRSEMNVSTLELGDSALYLCASSLGGTGQQETQYFGPGTRLLVL.